These T cell receptor beta chains were read from a single sample in a study of low-dose radiotherapy and immunotherapy resistance in tumors. TCRdb processed the reads anew with MiXCR; each CDR3 protein has one entry. The sample lists about 64,000 distinct CDR3 sequences, around a quarter occurring once. The source material was PBMCs, sampled before treatment. Receptor source: a male donor with rectosigmoid adenocarcinoma. Each CDR3 is given with its conserved first and last residue. Each record gives: CDR3 length, D gene, clone size, V gene, J gene, CDR3 DNA, CDR3 protein. A D gene is named only where the DNA matches it firmly. Clone size, where shown, is once, few, many, or a class for clones that have expanded.

12	.	many	TRBV7-2	TRBJ1-6	TGTGCCAGCAGCTTGCGGAATTCACCCCTCCACTTT	CASSLRNSPLHF
17	TRBD2	many	TRBV2	TRBJ2-2	TGTGCCAGCACAAAGCGGGTAGCGGGGGGTAACACCGGGGAGCTGTTTTTT	CASTKRVAGGNTGELFF
13	TRBD1	many	TRBV19	TRBJ2-7	TGTGCCAGCGATCCGGGACAGGGCCACGAGCAGTACTTC	CASDPGQGHEQYF
13	.	many	TRBV6-2/TRBV6-3	TRBJ2-7	TGTGCCAGCCGCCGAGGGGCTAACTACGAGCAGTACTTC	CASRRGANYEQYF
15	TRBD1	few	TRBV6-2/TRBV6-3	TRBJ1-4	TGTGCCAGCAGTTACTTGGGACAGGCTAATGAAAAACTGTTTTTT	CASSYLGQANEKLFF
15	TRBD2	many	TRBV5-1	TRBJ2-5	TGCGCCAGCAGCTTGAATAGCGGGAGAGCGGAGACCCAGTACTTC	CASSLNSGRAETQYF
15	TRBD1	many	TRBV28	TRBJ1-2	TGTGCCAGCAGCCTAGGGGCCTACAGGGGACGAGGCTACACCTTC	CASSLGAYRGRGYTF
14	TRBD1	.	TRBV29-1	TRBJ2-2	TGCAGCGTTGTGGGGCAGGGGGCCTCCGGGGAGCTGTTTTTT	CSVVGQGASGELFF
17	TRBD2	.	TRBV12-3/TRBV12-4	TRBJ2-1	TGTGCCAGCAGTACTCAAGGCGGACTAGCGGGAGCCAATGAGCAGTTCTTC	CASSTQGGLAGANEQFF
12	.	many	TRBV4-1	TRBJ2-1	TGCGCCAGCAGCCCTACCTTCAATGAGCAGTTCTTC	CASSPTFNEQFF
15	TRBD1	many	TRBV28	TRBJ1-1	TGTGCCAGCACCCGCCGGGACAGGGTGAACACTGAAGCTTTCTTT	CASTRRDRVNTEAFF
15	.	many	TRBV7-9	TRBJ1-1	TGTGCCAGCAGCTTAGCTCGGCCAGGGGACACTGAAGCTTTCTTT	CASSLARPGDTEAFF
16	.	many	TRBV24-1	TRBJ2-1	TGTGCCACCAGTGATTTCAGGCGACTGGCGACGGATGAGCAGTTCTTC	CATSDFRRLATDEQFF
15	TRBD2	few	TRBV20-1	TRBJ2-3	TGCAGTGCCACCATGACTAGCACCTTAAGGGGTACGCAGTATTTT	CSATMTSTLRGTQYF
13	TRBD1	many	TRBV29-1	TRBJ1-2	TGCAGCGTTGAGGGGACAGGGGGCGGAGGCTACACCTTC	CSVEGTGGGGYTF